Below are 3 T cell receptor beta chains sequenced from a single sample in a study of OX40 agonist ivuxolimab in advanced cancers. This table comes from immunoSEQ multiplex PCR, and its TCRdb copy is limited to in-frame clones, with some not included. The sample lists over 50,000 clones; roughly 86% were seen once. Sequenced here: CD4+ or CD8+ T cells sorted from blood, sampled in a trial of the OX40 agonist ivuxolimab. The receptors stem from an adult with an advanced solid tumor such as melanoma, head and neck, liver or kidney cancer.

This chain joins TRBV13 and TRBJ2-7; 9 positions match TRBD1. V lost 5 bases to trimming and J lost 3 bases; unmatched junction nucleotides: 8. This CDR3 has 15 residues. The germline V gene encodes CDR1 PRHDT and CDR2 FYEKMQ (reference sequence). The CDR3 DNA is TGTGCCAGCAGCCCACCGGGACAGGGCCTCTACGAGCAGTACTTC. Its protein is CASSPPGQGLYEQYF.

By sample share, this clone is medium-sized. The chain couples TRBV4-1 to TRBJ1-1; D is possibly TRBD1 (5 bases). The CDR3 extends over 13 amino acids. V was trimmed by 1 base and J by 7 bases, leaving 10 bases between them. Germline CDR1 and CDR2: MGHRA and YSYEKL. CDR3 amino acids: CASSQVKGFEAFF. DNA of the CDR3: TGCGCCAGCAGCCAAGTGAAGGGGTTTGAAGCTTTCTTT.

This sequence joins TRBV4-2 and TRBJ2-5, with 8 positions matching TRBD2. With the DNA end fitting TRBJ2-7 better, the J assignment may be wrong. In germline, CDR1 is LGHNA, CDR2 YNFKEQ. The CDR3 consists of 15 residues. The CDR3 DNA is TGTGCCAGCAGCCAGGGGACTAGTGGGGCCTACGAGCAGTACTTC. Amino acid sequence: CASSQGTSGAYEQYF.